Below, 3 T cell receptor beta chains from the same sample are listed, as sequenced in a study of blood T cell repertoires in COVID-19. Generated by immunoSEQ multiplex PCR, the TCRdb table keeps only in-frame clones and is missing some. Among 300,000 to 500,000 clones listed, 88% were seen once. Material for sequencing was PBMCs or T cells enriched from blood (not recorded which). These receptor sequences come from a woman between 40 and 55 years old with acute COVID-19.

The chain has TRBV9 and TRBJ1-1, with D unresolved. V shed 1 base and J shed 2 bases, with 9 bases lying between them. Germline-derived CDR1 and CDR2 are SGDLS and YYNGEE. The CDR3 length is 14 residues. CDR3 sequence: CASSVSRINTEAFF. CDR3 coding DNA: TGTGCCAGCAGCGTATCGCGCATTAACACTGAAGCTTTCTTT.

The J gene is TRBJ1-4, the V gene TRBV19; unclear D gene. CDR1 is LNHDA, CDR2 SQIVND, per germline (reference sequence). The CDR3 extends over 17 amino acids. The V end was cut by 4 bases, the J end by 4 bases, with 19 bases between. The CDR3 DNA is TGTGCCAGTAGTACCAGTGCCGGTGGAGGTGATAATGAAAAACTGTTTTTT. Its translation: CASSTSAGGGDNEKLFF.

The chain couples TRBV5-1 to TRBJ1-3; no reliable D call. The CDR3 loop spans 14 amino acids. Per germline, CDR1 SGHRS and CDR2 YFSETQ. The V and J ends lost 0 bases and 8 bases respectively, with 12 bases between them. CDR3 protein: CASSLEGRRDTIYF. For the CDR3, the DNA is TGCGCCAGCAGCTTGGAGGGAAGGCGGGACACCATATATTTT.